The entry that follows covers one T cell receptor beta chain sequence. These data originate in a study of lymphopenia after photon versus proton radiotherapy. Only in-frame clones appear in the TCRdb table, and some are missing; sequencing was by immunoSEQ multiplex PCR. The data show approximately 45,000 clones, 65% to 90% seen once. In germline, CDR1 is SEHNR, CDR2 FQNEAQ (reference sequence). V lost 5 bases, J lost 6 bases, and 7 bases stayed unmatched. The CDR3 sequence is 13 residues long. This TCR derives from a man between 40 and 49 years old with gastric cancer. The chain recombines TRBV7-9 with TRBJ2-7, with 7 bases lining up with TRBD1. Sequencing used peripheral blood, obtained from a patient treated with photon-based radiotherapy. The CDR3 sequence is CASSPRDRVEQYF. The CDR3 DNA reads as TGTGCCAGCAGCCCCCGAGACAGGGTCGAGCAGTACTTC.